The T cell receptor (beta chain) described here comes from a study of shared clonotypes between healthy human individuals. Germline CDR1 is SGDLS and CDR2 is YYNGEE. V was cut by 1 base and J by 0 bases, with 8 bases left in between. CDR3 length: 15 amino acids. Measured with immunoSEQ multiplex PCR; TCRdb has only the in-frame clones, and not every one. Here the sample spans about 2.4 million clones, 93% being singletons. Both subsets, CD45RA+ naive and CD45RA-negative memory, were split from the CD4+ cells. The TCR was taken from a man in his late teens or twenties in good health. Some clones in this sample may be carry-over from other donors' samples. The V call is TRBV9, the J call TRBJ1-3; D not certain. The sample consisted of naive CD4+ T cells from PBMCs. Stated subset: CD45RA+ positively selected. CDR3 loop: CASSVTQSSGNTIYF. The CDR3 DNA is TGTGCCAGCAGCGTAACGCAGAGCTCTGGAAACACCATATATTTT.